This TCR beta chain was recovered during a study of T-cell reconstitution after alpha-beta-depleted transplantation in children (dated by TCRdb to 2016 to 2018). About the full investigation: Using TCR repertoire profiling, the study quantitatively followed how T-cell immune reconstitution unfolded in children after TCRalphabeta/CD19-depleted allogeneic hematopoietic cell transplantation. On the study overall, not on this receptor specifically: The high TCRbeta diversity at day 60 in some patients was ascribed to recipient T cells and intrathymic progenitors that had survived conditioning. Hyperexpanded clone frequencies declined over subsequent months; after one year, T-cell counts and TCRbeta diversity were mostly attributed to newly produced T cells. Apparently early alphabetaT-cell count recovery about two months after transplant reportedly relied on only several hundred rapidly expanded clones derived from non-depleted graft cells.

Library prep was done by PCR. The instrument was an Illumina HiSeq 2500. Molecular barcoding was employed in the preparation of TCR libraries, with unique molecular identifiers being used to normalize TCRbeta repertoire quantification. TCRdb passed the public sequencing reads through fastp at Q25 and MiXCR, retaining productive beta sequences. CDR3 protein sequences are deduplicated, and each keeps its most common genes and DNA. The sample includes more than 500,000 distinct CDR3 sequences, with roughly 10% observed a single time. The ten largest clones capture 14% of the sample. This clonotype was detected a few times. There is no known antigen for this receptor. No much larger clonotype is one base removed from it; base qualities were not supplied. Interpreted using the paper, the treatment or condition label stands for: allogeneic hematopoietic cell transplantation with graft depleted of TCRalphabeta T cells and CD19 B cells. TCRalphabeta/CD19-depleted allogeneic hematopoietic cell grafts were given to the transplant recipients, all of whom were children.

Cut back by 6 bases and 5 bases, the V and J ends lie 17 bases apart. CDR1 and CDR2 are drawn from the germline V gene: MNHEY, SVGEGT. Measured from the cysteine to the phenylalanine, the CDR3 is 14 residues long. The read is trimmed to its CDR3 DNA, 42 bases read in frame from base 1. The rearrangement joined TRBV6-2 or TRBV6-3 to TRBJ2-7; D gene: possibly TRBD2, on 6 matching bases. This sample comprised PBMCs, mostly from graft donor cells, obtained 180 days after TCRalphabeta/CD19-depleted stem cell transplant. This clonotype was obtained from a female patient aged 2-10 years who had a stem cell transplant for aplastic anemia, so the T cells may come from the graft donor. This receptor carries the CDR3 CASRSRGNQDEQYF. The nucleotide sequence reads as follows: TGTGCCAGCAGGTCTCGGGGGAACCAAGACGAGCAGTACTTC.